Listed below are T cell receptor beta chains from one sample, sequenced in a study of identical twins. TCRdb processed the 5' RACE reads anew with MiXCR; each CDR3 protein has one entry. The sample records about 690,000 distinct CDR3 sequences, roughly 6% being singletons. Sequenced sample: naive T cells sorted from blood. All receptors derive from a man younger than 35 in good health. CDR3s include the opening cysteine and the closing phenylalanine or tryptophan. D genes are given only for firm matches. Clone size is given for some rows only: seen once, a few or many times, or a class if the clone is expanded.

clone size	D gene	V gene	J gene	CDR3 protein	CDR3 DNA
-	-	TRBV7-8	TRBJ2-2	CASEREGSQGELFF	TGTGCCAGTGAGAGAGAAGGGTCCCAAGGGGAGCTGTTTTTT
-	TRBD1	TRBV30	TRBJ2-4	CAWDGTGKNIQYF	TGTGCCTGGGACGGGACAGGGAAAAACATTCAGTACTTC
many	TRBD2	TRBV4-3	TRBJ2-1	CASSLRLAGVDEQFF	TGCGCCAGCAGCCTCCGACTAGCGGGAGTAGATGAGCAGTTCTTC
many	-	TRBV25-1	TRBJ1-2	CASSAPSAGQVYGYTF	TGTGCCAGCAGTGCCCCGAGCGCGGGGCAGGTCTATGGCTACACCTTC
few	-	TRBV20-1	TRBJ1-5	CSASGPANQPQHF	TGCAGTGCTAGTGGCCCGGCGAACCAGCCCCAGCATTTT
many	-	TRBV27	TRBJ2-7	CASSRTPSYEQYF	TGTGCCAGCAGCCGGACACCATCCTACGAGCAGTACTTC
few	-	TRBV15	TRBJ1-2	CATSWEDRNGYTF	TGTGCCACCAGCTGGGAGGACAGAAATGGCTACACCTTC
few	TRBD2	TRBV19	TRBJ2-5	CASSTREGGETQYF	TGTGCCAGTAGTACCCGGGAGGGGGGAGAGACCCAGTACTTC
many	-	TRBV29-1	TRBJ2-3	CSVGLRVREDTQYF	TGCAGCGTTGGCCTCAGGGTGAGAGAGGATACGCAGTATTTT
many	-	TRBV29-1	TRBJ2-1	CSMKSYNEQFF	TGCAGCATGAAATCCTACAATGAGCAGTTCTTC
many	TRBD1	TRBV9	TRBJ2-1	CASSVIGQGNNEQFF	TGTGCCAGCAGCGTAATCGGACAGGGCAACAATGAGCAGTTCTTC
-	-	TRBV6-1	TRBJ1-1	CASSDSLEAFF	TGTGCCAGCAGTGACTCACTAGAAGCTTTCTTT
-	-	TRBV6-5	TRBJ2-5	CASSYLRQNQETQYF	TGTGCCAGCAGTTACTTAAGACAGAACCAAGAGACCCAGTACTTC
-	TRBD1	TRBV29-1	TRBJ2-1	CSVVISGRGYEQFF	TGCAGCGTTGTAATTTCCGGCAGGGGGTATGAGCAGTTCTTC
few	TRBD1	TRBV19	TRBJ2-6	CASSIGTALSGANVLTF	TGTGCCAGTAGTATCGGGACAGCCTTATCTGGGGCCAACGTCCTGACTTTC
-	TRBD2	TRBV11-2	TRBJ2-1	CASSFTGREAPPYNEQFF	TGTGCCAGCAGCTTCACCGGGAGGGAGGCCCCTCCCTACAATGAGCAGTTCTTC
-	TRBD2	TRBV5-4	TRBJ2-3	CASSLRLAGGSTDTQYF	TGTGCCAGCAGCTTGCGACTAGCGGGAGGAAGCACAGATACGCAGTATTTT
many	-	TRBV27	TRBJ2-7	CASSLLGPGSYEQYF	TGTGCCAGCAGTTTACTAGGGCCGGGGTCATACGAGCAGTACTTC
-	-	TRBV7-8	TRBJ2-1	CASSLVVANEQFF	TGTGCCAGCAGCTTAGTGGTGGCTAATGAGCAGTTCTTC
-	-	TRBV21-1	TRBJ2-5	CASSIQTSGEETQYF	TGTGCCAGCAGCATACAGACTAGCGGGGAAGAGACCCAGTACTTC
few	TRBD2	TRBV3-1	TRBJ2-5	CASSQAGGNQETQYF	TGTGCCAGCAGCCAAGCGGGAGGCAACCAAGAGACCCAGTACTTC
-	TRBD2	TRBV4-3	TRBJ2-2	CASSKRTSGGIANTGELFF	TGCGCCAGCAGCAAGAGGACTAGCGGGGGAATCGCGAACACCGGGGAGCTGTTTTTT
-	-	TRBV28	TRBJ2-2	CATLRQPGELFF	TGTGCCACCCTTCGACAGCCCGGGGAGCTGTTTTTT
many	-	TRBV6-2/TRBV6-3	TRBJ2-1	CASSYSLGGQFF	TGTGCCAGCAGTTACTCGCTAGGTGGGCAGTTCTTC
many	TRBD2	TRBV7-9	TRBJ2-1	CASSPTSGRGEQFF	TGTGCCAGCAGCCCTACTAGCGGGAGAGGTGAGCAGTTCTTC
-	-	TRBV29-1	TRBJ2-1	CSPGTGNEQLF	TGCAGCCCCGGGACCGGCAATGAGCAGCTCTTC
many	TRBD2	TRBV12-3/TRBV12-4	TRBJ2-3	CASSSGPAGGPTDTQYF	TGTGCCAGCAGTTCGGGCCCTGCGGGAGGGCCGACAGATACGCAGTATTTT
few	TRBD2	TRBV12-3/TRBV12-4	TRBJ2-3	CASSRRTSGGRTDTQYF	TGTGCCAGCAGCCGAAGGACTAGCGGGGGCCGCACAGATACGCAGTATTTT